The clone carrying this TCR beta chain was detected only once. Germline V gene lookup returns CDR1 SQVTM and CDR2 ANQGSEA. Losses at the gene ends were 4 bases for V and 4 bases for J; bases not matched to a gene: 11. The CDR3 runs 15 residues. The data originate from a study of OX40 agonist ivuxolimab in advanced cancers. The protocol was immunoSEQ multiplex PCR, while the TCRdb copy is restricted to in-frame clones and leaves out a portion. This repertoire shows approximately 90,000 clones, about 88% found once; its top ten account for approximately 0.26%. The source is an adult with an advanced solid tumor such as melanoma, head and neck, liver or kidney cancer. The starting material was CD4+ or CD8+ T cells sorted from blood, obtained in a trial of the OX40 agonist ivuxolimab. V gene TRBV29-1 combines with J gene TRBJ1-1; 8 nucleotides line up with TRBD1. CDR3 residues: CSVVPPRGLATEAFF. The CDR3 region has the DNA TGCAGCGTTGTCCCCCCCAGGGGGCTAGCCACTGAAGCTTTCTTT.